The 20 T cell receptor beta chains in this list originate from one sample, sequenced in a study of blood T cell repertoires in COVID-19. Sequencing was performed with immunoSEQ multiplex PCR; in TCRdb, only in-frame clones are kept and a portion is missing. This sample has about 360,000 clones, with around 87% found just once. Material: peripheral blood. The receptors were gathered from a human donor in a cohort sampled during active COVID-19.

The rearrangement joins TRBV6-5 to TRBJ1-6; 11 bases agree with TRBD1. V lost 0 bases to trimming and J lost 13 bases; unmatched junction nucleotides: 8. Germline CDR1 and CDR2: MNHEY and SVGAGI. CDR3 length: 16 residues. The CDR3 is CASSYSPGQGGSPLHF. The CDR3 bases are TGTGCCAGCAGTTACTCGCCGGGACAGGGGGGTTCTCCCCTCCACTTT.

The chain combines TRBV18 with TRBJ2-2; no definite D call. The CDR3 runs to 14 residues. Trimming shortened V by 6 bases and J by 4 bases, and 12 bases separated the two germline ends. Germline V gene sequence: CDR1 KGHSH, CDR2 LQKENI. This CDR3 is CASSDTDFTGELFF. The CDR3 coding sequence is TGTGCCAGCTCCGACACCGATTTCACCGGGGAGCTGTTTTTT.

The rearrangement links TRBV19 to TRBJ2-1; TRBD1 aligns across 7 bases. The CDR3 has 14 residues. V lost 4 bases, J lost 7 bases, and 7 bases stayed unmatched. The V gene's germline CDR1 is LNHDA and CDR2 SQIVND (reference sequence). CDR3 in DNA: TGTGCCAGTAGTAATCGACAGGGTCGAAATGAGCAGTTCTTC. Translated, it gives CASSNRQGRNEQFF.

The chain carries TRBV7-9 and TRBJ2-1, with 7 bases matching TRBD1. The CDR3 runs 15 residues. Germline CDR1 reads SEHNR; CDR2 reads FQNEAQ (reference sequence). J was trimmed by 0 bases and V by 5 bases; bases with no gene match: 4. The CDR3 protein is CASSPWDSSYNEQFF. The DNA for the CDR3 is TGTGCCAGCAGCCCCTGGGACAGCTCCTACAATGAGCAGTTCTTC. Drawing the rest from reference TRBV7-9 and TRBJ2-1, the complete variable domain is DTGVSQNPRHKITKRGQNVTFRCDPISEHNRLYWYRQTLGQGPEFLTYFQNEAQLEKSRLLSDRFSAERPKGSFSTLEIQRTEQGDSAMYLCASSPWDSSYNEQFFGPGTRLTVL.

In regard to this clone: Other DNA sequences in this specimen translate into the identical CDR3. This rearrangement joins TRBV28 to TRBJ2-7; TRBD1 might be the D (6 bases). The V end was cut by 6 bases, the J end by 1 base, with 7 bases between. This CDR3 has 12 residues. The germline V gene has CDR1 MDHEN and CDR2 SYDVKM. The CDR3 bases are TGTGCCAGCAGGACAGGATCCTACGAGCAGTACTTC. It yields the protein CASRTGSYEQYF.

The V and J genes are TRBV6-6 and TRBJ2-6; weak D call: TRBD1 (6 bases). CDR3 length: 17 amino acids. V lost 5 bases to trimming and J lost 0 bases, with 14 bases between them. From germline, CDR1 is MNHNY and CDR2 SVGAGI (reference sequence). The CDR3 coding sequence is TGTGCCAGCAGTCCGGACAGTGACGTCTCTGGGGCCAACGTCCTGACTTTC. It yields the protein CASSPDSDVSGANVLTF.

This clone was detected once. The chain has TRBV13 and TRBJ2-5, with TRBD2 identical over 10 bases. The germline V gene encodes CDR1 PRHDT and CDR2 FYEKMQ (reference sequence). The CDR3 is 13 residues long. V trimming: 5 bases; J trimming: 8 bases; junction bases outside the gene matches: 5. In nucleotides, the CDR3 is TGTGCCAGCAGCCAATGGACTAGCGGCACCCAGTACTTC. It translates to CASSQWTSGTQYF.

The chain couples TRBV3-1 (or the pseudogene TRBV3-2) to TRBJ2-1; 10 bases map to TRBD2. This CDR3 contains 15 residues. CDR1 and CDR2 from the germline V gene are LGHDT and YNNKEL (reference sequence). V shed 3 bases, J shed 10 bases, and the junction held 9 bases outside the gene matches. This CDR3 is CASSQLAGGPGEQFF. Written as DNA, the CDR3 is TGTGCCAGCAGCCAGTTAGCGGGGGGACCCGGGGAGCAGTTCTTC.

The CDR3 sequence: CASSGTGGGFIGYTF. CDR3 bases: TGTGCCAGCAGTGGGACAGGGGGCGGTTTCATTGGCTACACCTTC. This chain joins TRBV2 and TRBJ1-2; 11 bases align to TRBD1. From germline, CDR1 is SNHLY and CDR2 FYNNEI. V lost 4 bases to trimming and J lost 7 bases; unmatched junction nucleotides: 8. The CDR3 spans 15 residues.

The chain employs TRBV9 and TRBJ2-1; D is unresolved. CDR1 is SGDLS, CDR2 YYNGEE, per germline. V dropped 0 bases and J dropped 6 bases, with 7 bases sitting between them. The CDR3 consists of 13 residues. The chain's CDR3 is CASSVDGLNEQFF. CDR3 DNA sequence: TGTGCCAGCAGCGTAGATGGCCTCAATGAGCAGTTCTTC.

This chain links TRBV5-1 with TRBJ2-2; weak D call: TRBD2 (5 bases). Germline lookup yields CDR1 SGHRS and CDR2 YFSETQ. Deletions cut 0 bases from V and 5 bases from J, with 17 bases between. The CDR3 is 17 residues long. CDR3 residues: CASSLGFFVEGTGELFF. The CDR3 nucleotides read TGCGCCAGCAGCTTGGGTTTTTTCGTCGAGGGAACCGGGGAGCTGTTTTTT.

The gene calls are TRBV7-3 and TRBJ2-1, with 10 bases matching TRBD2. Germline loops: CDR1 SGHTA, CDR2 FQGTGA. The CDR3 has 15 amino acids. V trimming: 4 bases; J trimming: 4 bases; junction bases outside the gene matches: 4. Written as DNA, the CDR3 is TGTGCCAGCAGCTCGAGCGGGGGGGTTTACAATGAGCAGTTCTTC. It specifies CASSSSGGVYNEQFF.

The V gene is TRBV6-6, the J gene TRBJ1-5, with a tentative D call TRBD1 (6 bases). The CDR3 covers 18 residues. Looked up from germline, CDR1 is MNHNY and CDR2 is SVGAGI (reference sequence). V lost 6 bases and J lost 0, with 21 bases in between. CDR3 loop: CASRRSGQPSISNQPQHF. The CDR3 DNA is TGTGCCAGCAGGCGAAGCGGACAGCCCTCCATTAGCAATCAGCCCCAGCATTTT.

This chain connects TRBV25-1 to TRBJ2-1, with TRBD2 matching over 14 bases. This CDR3 spans 17 amino acids. The germline CDR1 and CDR2 sequences are MGHDK and SYGVNS. J gave up 8 bases and V 4 bases, and 10 bases lay outside the gene matches. In DNA form, the CDR3 reads TGTGCCAGCAGTGGGGCCGGGACTAGCGGGAGATCCGATGAGCAGTTCTTC. Protein: CASSGAGTSGRSDEQFF. Drawing the rest from reference TRBV25-1 and TRBJ2-1, the complete variable domain is EADIYQTPRYLVIGTGKKITLECSQTMGHDKMYWYQQDPGMELHLIHYSYGVNSTEKGDLSSESTVSRIRTEHFPLTLESARPSHTSQYLCASSGAGTSGRSDEQFFGPGTRLTVL.

The chain couples TRBV28 to TRBJ2-1, with 14 bases that match TRBD2. Germline V gene data show CDR1 as MDHEN and CDR2 as SYDVKM. The trim removed 0 bases at V and 10 bases at J, leaving 5 bases unmatched. The CDR3 is made up of 16 amino acids. This chain's CDR3 is CASSLWGLAGEGEQFF. Written as DNA, the CDR3 is TGTGCCAGCAGTTTATGGGGACTAGCGGGAGAGGGGGAGCAGTTCTTC.

This chain joins TRBV7-6 and TRBJ1-5; D ambiguous. Germline CDR1 SGHVS, CDR2 FNYEAQ. Trimming took off 0 bases at V and 7 bases at J, with 7 bases between the two ends. The CDR3 sequence is 13 residues long. The CDR3 reads CASSLATGQPQHF. The CDR3 nucleotides are TGTGCCAGCAGCTTAGCGACTGGCCAGCCCCAGCATTTT.

There are a few counts of this clone. The genes are TRBV30 and TRBJ1-1; D is possibly TRBD1 (6 bases). Trimming took off 3 bases at V and 2 bases at J, with 16 bases between the two ends. Germline CDR1 is GTSNPN and CDR2 is SVGIG (reference sequence). CDR3 size: 15 residues. In DNA, the CDR3 is TGTGCCTGGAGCCCCCCTGACAGGTTTAACACTGAAGCTTTCTTT. Protein sequence: CAWSPPDRFNTEAFF.

The V call is TRBV9, the J call TRBJ2-2; D is perhaps TRBD1 (6 bases). The CDR3 length is 15 residues. The V end was cut by 4 bases, the J end by 2 bases, with 12 bases between. Germline V gene lookup returns CDR1 SGDLS and CDR2 YYNGEE. DNA of the CDR3: TGTGCCAGCAGCCAGAGGGGGTCAAACACCGGGGAGCTGTTTTTT. The encoded protein is CASSQRGSNTGELFF.

CDR3 in amino acids: CASSIWTANSNQPQHF. The DNA of the CDR3 is TGTGCCAGTAGTATCTGGACAGCAAATAGCAATCAGCCCCAGCATTTT. This chain uses TRBV19 with TRBJ1-5, with D tentatively TRBD1 (6 bases). The germline gives CDR1 LNHDA, CDR2 SQIVND (reference sequence). Trimming cost V 3 bases and J 0 bases, with 12 bases left between them. The CDR3 spans 16 residues.

J is TRBJ1-5 and V is TRBV19; TRBD1 might be the D (6 bases). The germline V gene encodes CDR1 LNHDA and CDR2 SQIVND (reference sequence). CDR3 length equals 14 residues. V was shortened by 3 bases and J by 7 bases, with 13 bases between the two germline ends. CDR3 sequence reads: CASSMDQGLQPQHF. The DNA for the CDR3 is TGTGCCAGTAGTATGGATCAGGGGTTGCAGCCCCAGCATTTT.